A selection of T cell receptor beta chains follows, all from one sample in a study of PD-L1 blockade in urothelial cancer. TCRdb keeps only in-frame clones here, not all; method: immunoSEQ multiplex PCR. The table lists tens of thousands of clones, roughly 80% of them singletons. Material: PBMCs, obtained around atezolizumab (anti-PD-L1) treatment. The receptors derive from a man older than 75 with urothelial cancer. Both conserved end residues are part of each CDR3. The order of the fields is V gene, J gene, clone size, D gene, CDR3 protein, CDR3 DNA. A D gene is named only where the DNA matches it firmly. The size entry is marked missing in some rows and otherwise reads once, few, many or a size class.

V gene: TRBV19
J gene: TRBJ2-5
clone size: -
D gene: TRBD1
CDR3 protein: CASSTGGQGRETQYF
CDR3 DNA: TGTGCCAGTAGTACCGGGGGACAGGGACGCGAGACCCAGTACTTC

V gene: TRBV5-4
J gene: TRBJ2-3
clone size: -
D gene: -
CDR3 protein: CASSLRTTGTDTQYF
CDR3 DNA: TGTGCCAGCAGCTTGCGGACTACCGGCACAGATACGCAGTATTTT

V gene: TRBV19
J gene: TRBJ2-3
clone size: -
D gene: -
CDR3 protein: CASRGTRSTDTQYF
CDR3 DNA: TGTGCCAGTAGAGGGACAAGGAGCACAGATACGCAGTATTTT

V gene: TRBV19
J gene: TRBJ2-2
clone size: -
D gene: TRBD1
CDR3 protein: CASNPGQALGGELFF
CDR3 DNA: TGTGCCAGTAACCCGGGACAGGCCTTGGGCGGGGAGCTGTTTTTT

V gene: TRBV30
J gene: TRBJ2-2
clone size: -
D gene: -
CDR3 protein: CACLTWRIRNTGELFF
CDR3 DNA: TGTGCCTGCCTCACCTGGAGGATTAGAAACACCGGGGAGCTGTTTTTT

V gene: TRBV5-8
J gene: TRBJ2-7
clone size: -
D gene: -
CDR3 protein: CASSFNYEQYF
CDR3 DNA: TGTGCCAGCAGCTTCAATTACGAGCAGTACTTC

V gene: TRBV5-1
J gene: TRBJ2-1
clone size: -
D gene: -
CDR3 protein: CASSLQGEDYNEQFF
CDR3 DNA: TGCGCCAGCAGCTTGCAAGGGGAAGACTACAATGAGCAGTTCTTC

V gene: TRBV30
J gene: TRBJ1-3
clone size: -
D gene: TRBD1
CDR3 protein: CAWSVRRTGSGNTIYF
CDR3 DNA: TGTGCCTGGAGTGTACGTAGGACAGGGTCTGGAAACACCATATATTTT

V gene: TRBV11-2
J gene: TRBJ1-1
clone size: few
D gene: -
CDR3 protein: CASSFQGNTEAFF
CDR3 DNA: TGTGCCAGCAGCTTCCAGGGGAACACTGAAGCTTTCTTT

V gene: TRBV5-6
J gene: TRBJ2-5
clone size: -
D gene: TRBD2
CDR3 protein: CASSLHWIGLAGVETQYF
CDR3 DNA: TGTGCCAGCAGCTTGCATTGGATCGGACTAGCGGGAGTAGAGACCCAGTACTTC

V gene: TRBV10-1
J gene: TRBJ2-7
clone size: few
D gene: TRBD1
CDR3 protein: CASSGTGGEQYF
CDR3 DNA: TGCGCCAGCAGCGGGACAGGGGGCGAGCAGTACTTC

V gene: TRBV30
J gene: TRBJ2-3
clone size: once
D gene: TRBD2
CDR3 protein: CAWRIAGGPPDTQYF
CDR3 DNA: TGTGCCTGGAGGATAGCGGGAGGTCCCCCAGATACGCAGTATTTT

V gene: TRBV9
J gene: TRBJ1-2
clone size: -
D gene: -
CDR3 protein: CASSVGSNYGYTF
CDR3 DNA: TGTGCCAGCAGCGTAGGCAGTAACTATGGCTACACCTTC

V gene: TRBV5-1
J gene: TRBJ2-7
clone size: -
D gene: -
CDR3 protein: CASTQQGGGYEQYF
CDR3 DNA: TGCGCCAGCACCCAACAGGGTGGAGGCTACGAGCAGTACTTC

V gene: TRBV7-2
J gene: TRBJ2-5
clone size: -
D gene: -
CDR3 protein: CASSLPGSETQYF
CDR3 DNA: TGTGCCAGCAGCTTGCCAGGGTCAGAGACCCAGTACTTC

V gene: TRBV11-2
J gene: TRBJ2-1
clone size: -
D gene: TRBD1
CDR3 protein: CASSSPLGTGVGNEQFF
CDR3 DNA: TGTGCCAGCAGCTCGCCTCTAGGGACAGGGGTCGGCAATGAGCAGTTCTTC

V gene: TRBV7-9
J gene: TRBJ1-4
clone size: -
D gene: -
CDR3 protein: CASSLDSATNEKLFF
CDR3 DNA: TGTGCCAGCAGCTTAGACAGTGCAACTAATGAAAAACTGTTTTTT

V gene: TRBV27
J gene: TRBJ2-2
clone size: -
D gene: TRBD1
CDR3 protein: CASSFDRGRMSGELFF
CDR3 DNA: TGTGCCAGCAGTTTCGACAGGGGAAGGATGTCCGGGGAGCTGTTTTTT

V gene: TRBV5-1
J gene: TRBJ2-5
clone size: -
D gene: TRBD2
CDR3 protein: CASRLTSGETQYF
CDR3 DNA: TGCGCCAGCAGGCTGACTAGCGGAGAGACCCAGTACTTC

V gene: TRBV15
J gene: TRBJ2-3
clone size: -
D gene: -
CDR3 protein: CATSNTQIDTQYF
CDR3 DNA: TGTGCCACCAGCAACACCCAAATAGATACGCAGTATTTT

V gene: TRBV18
J gene: TRBJ1-1
clone size: -
D gene: TRBD1
CDR3 protein: CASSTTGAMNTEAFF
CDR3 DNA: TGTGCCAGCTCAACAACAGGGGCGATGAACACTGAAGCTTTCTTT

V gene: TRBV5-4
J gene: TRBJ1-2
clone size: -
D gene: -
CDR3 protein: CASSLAVEGYGYTF
CDR3 DNA: TGTGCCAGCAGCTTGGCCGTCGAGGGCTATGGCTACACCTTC

V gene: TRBV30
J gene: TRBJ2-4
clone size: -
D gene: -
CDR3 protein: CAWSALDSKPTKNIQYF
CDR3 DNA: TGTGCCTGGAGTGCCCTGGACTCCAAGCCTACAAAAAACATTCAGTACTTC

V gene: TRBV9
J gene: TRBJ2-3
clone size: -
D gene: -
CDR3 protein: CASSVAFSDTQYF
CDR3 DNA: TGTGCCAGCAGCGTAGCGTTCTCAGATACGCAGTATTTT

V gene: TRBV4-2
J gene: TRBJ2-7
clone size: -
D gene: TRBD1
CDR3 protein: CASSATGDLWEQYF
CDR3 DNA: TGTGCCAGCAGTGCCACAGGGGATCTCTGGGAGCAGTACTTC

V gene: TRBV14
J gene: TRBJ1-1
clone size: -
D gene: -
CDR3 protein: CASSQNLGRARNTEAFF
CDR3 DNA: TGTGCCAGCAGCCAAAATCTGGGGAGGGCGCGTAACACTGAAGCTTTCTTT

V gene: TRBV7-8
J gene: TRBJ2-7
clone size: -
D gene: TRBD1
CDR3 protein: CASSLLVTGGSAGGYEQYF
CDR3 DNA: TGTGCCAGCAGCTTACTTGTGACAGGGGGTTCGGCGGGCGGGTACGAGCAGTACTTC

V gene: TRBV5-6
J gene: TRBJ2-1
clone size: -
D gene: TRBD2
CDR3 protein: CASSFRSLAGGNEQFF
CDR3 DNA: TGTGCCAGCAGCTTTCGTTCCCTAGCGGGAGGGAATGAGCAGTTCTTC

V gene: TRBV5-1
J gene: TRBJ1-3
clone size: -
D gene: TRBD1
CDR3 protein: CASSLGTGGNTIYF
CDR3 DNA: TGCGCCAGCAGCCTAGGGACAGGGGGAAACACCATATATTTT

V gene: TRBV2
J gene: TRBJ2-3
clone size: -
D gene: TRBD2
CDR3 protein: CASSPSGRGTDTQYF
CDR3 DNA: TGTGCCAGCAGTCCTAGCGGGAGGGGCACAGATACGCAGTATTTT

V gene: TRBV15
J gene: TRBJ2-5
clone size: once
D gene: -
CDR3 protein: CATSRGKGPSFQETQYF
CDR3 DNA: TGTGCCACCAGCAGGGGAAAGGGGCCCTCCTTCCAAGAGACCCAGTACTTC

V gene: TRBV19
J gene: TRBJ2-7
clone size: few
D gene: TRBD2
CDR3 protein: CASRGLAGAPSYEQYF
CDR3 DNA: TGTGCCAGCCGGGGACTAGCGGGAGCTCCCTCCTACGAGCAGTACTTC

V gene: TRBV30
J gene: TRBJ2-1
clone size: few
D gene: -
CDR3 protein: CAWNNRATSSFDEQFF
CDR3 DNA: TGTGCCTGGAACAACAGGGCTACTAGTTCATTTGATGAGCAGTTCTTC

V gene: TRBV18
J gene: TRBJ1-3
clone size: -
D gene: -
CDR3 protein: CASSPPLGITNSGNTIYF
CDR3 DNA: TGTGCCAGCTCACCACCGCTTGGCATCACAAACTCTGGAAACACCATATATTTT

V gene: TRBV19
J gene: TRBJ1-2
clone size: -
D gene: -
CDR3 protein: CASRNIGGYNGYTF
CDR3 DNA: TGTGCCAGTAGAAACATCGGGGGGTACAATGGCTACACCTTC

V gene: TRBV5-4
J gene: TRBJ2-1
clone size: -
D gene: TRBD2
CDR3 protein: CASLSSPTSGGQKQFF
CDR3 DNA: TGTGCCAGCCTCTCTTCTCCGACTAGCGGAGGTCAAAAGCAGTTCTTC

V gene: TRBV5-5
J gene: TRBJ1-2
clone size: -
D gene: -
CDR3 protein: CASSSVGRRSNYGYTF
CDR3 DNA: TGTGCCAGCAGCTCAGTGGGAAGGAGGTCTAACTATGGCTACACCTTC

V gene: TRBV19
J gene: TRBJ2-1
clone size: -
D gene: -
CDR3 protein: CASSIGRDYNEQFF
CDR3 DNA: TGTGCCAGTAGTATCGGGAGAGATTACAATGAGCAGTTCTTC

V gene: TRBV7-2
J gene: TRBJ2-1
clone size: -
D gene: -
CDR3 protein: CASSFTQGSEQFF
CDR3 DNA: TGTGCCAGCAGCTTCACGCAGGGGAGTGAGCAGTTCTTC

V gene: TRBV14
J gene: TRBJ1-1
clone size: -
D gene: -
CDR3 protein: CASSLRQGLAFF
CDR3 DNA: TGTGCCAGCAGCCTGAGGCAGGGACTGGCTTTCTTT